Following are 16 T cell receptor beta chains from one sample sequenced in a study of blood T cell repertoires in COVID-19 (dated by TCRdb to 2020 to 2021). The library was made by the immunoSEQ multiplex PCR assay. Here the immuneACCESS table is served through TCRdb, limited to in-frame sequences with V and J called. Missing clones are a known gap in these copies; in checked studies unresolved V genes cover under half, and the rest lacks a known reason. This sample comprises a few hundred thousand clones, around 89% of them detected only once. About 6% of the sample rests with the top ten. Material: peripheral blood. The receptors derive from a woman between 50 and 59 years old with COVID-19, enrolled during active disease.

This clone has only one observation. This chain uses TRBV2 with TRBJ2-7; D is possibly TRBD1 (5 bases). Trimming took 3 bases from V and 0 from J, leaving 9 bases between them. Per the germline V gene, CDR1 is SNHLY and CDR2 is FYNNEI. This CDR3 comprises 14 residues. In DNA form, the CDR3 reads TGTGCCAGCAGTGACAGGGATGTCTCCTACGAGCAGTACTTC. Translating it yields CASSDRDVSYEQYF.

The chain joins TRBV14 to TRBJ1-2; D call uncertain. This CDR3 is 13 amino acids long. Trimming took 0 bases from V and 8 from J, leaving 10 bases between them. Germline-derived CDR1 and CDR2 are SGHDN and FVKESK. The CDR3 region has the DNA TGTGCCAGCAGCCAAGAGTGGCACCTCGGCTACACCTTC. Its translation: CASSQEWHLGYTF.

This clone was detected only once. The gene calls are TRBV18 and TRBJ1-2; TRBD1 aligns across 8 bases. The V and J ends lost 6 bases and 8 bases, in that order; junction bases with no gene match: 14. The CDR3 runs 15 residues. Germline V gives CDR1 KGHSH, CDR2 LQKENI. The CDR3 DNA reads as TGTGCCAGCTCGTTCGGACAGGGTGGAAGGGACGGCTACACCTTC. Protein product: CASSFGQGGRDGYTF.

The V gene is TRBV5-4, the J gene TRBJ2-2, with 15 bases matching TRBD2. From germline, CDR1 is SGHNT and CDR2 YYREEE (reference sequence). V was clipped by 4 bases and J by 5 bases; unmatched bases: 9. The CDR3 totals 18 residues. CDR3 in amino acids: CASSPGLAGGPRTGELFF. The CDR3 DNA sequence: TGTGCCAGCAGCCCCGGACTAGCGGGAGGGCCGAGGACCGGGGAGCTGTTTTTT.

V is TRBV7-2 and J is TRBJ2-1; 12 bases are shared with TRBD2. V was clipped by 5 bases and J by 8 bases; unmatched bases: 7. CDR3 length: 15 amino acids. The germline gives CDR1 SGHTA, CDR2 FQGNSA. The CDR3 region is CASSTPSGRADEQFF. The CDR3 DNA is TGTGCCAGCAGCACCCCTAGCGGGAGGGCCGATGAGCAGTTCTTC.

The genes are TRBV6-2 or TRBV6-3 and TRBJ2-3; 9 bases align to TRBD1. The CDR3 is 17 residues long. Per the germline V gene, CDR1 is MNHEY and CDR2 is SVGEGT. V shed 5 bases, J shed 1 base, and the junction held 10 bases outside the gene matches. In DNA, the CDR3 is TGTGCCAGCAGTACCGGGACAGGGATGTTAGGCACAGATACGCAGTATTTT. Amino acids: CASSTGTGMLGTDTQYF.

This clone was seen once. The CDR3 reads CASSLAVLANEQFF. The CDR3 region has the DNA TGTGCCAGCAGCTTAGCGGTGCTAGCCAATGAGCAGTTCTTC. The rearrangement links TRBV7-9 to TRBJ2-1; a weak D match, TRBD2 (5 bases). V lost 0 bases to trimming and J lost 6 bases, with 9 bases between them. This CDR3 is 14 amino acids long. CDR1 and CDR2 from the germline V gene are SEHNR and FQNEAQ (reference sequence).

This chain connects TRBV12-3 or TRBV12-4 to TRBJ1-2; 8 bases are shared with TRBD1. This CDR3 contains 13 residues. V was clipped by 5 bases and J by 9 bases; unmatched bases: 8. DNA for the CDR3: TGTGCCAGCAGTATGACAGGGGACGGTCGCTACACCTTC. It specifies CASSMTGDGRYTF.

The V call is TRBV18, the J call TRBJ1-4; the match to TRBD1 covers 10 bases. The CDR3 runs 17 residues. The ends lost 3 bases at V and 0 bases at J; junction bases unmatched: 4. Germline V gene sequence: CDR1 KGHSH, CDR2 LQKENI. In DNA form, the CDR3 reads TGTGCCAGCTCACCGACAGGGGGCCGGGCAACTAATGAAAAACTGTTTTTT. It specifies CASSPTGGRATNEKLFF.

This rearrangement joins TRBV10-3 to TRBJ2-7, with TRBD1 identical over 12 bases. The V gene end was trimmed by 3 bases and the J gene end by 7 bases; junction bases not matched to a gene: 7. CDR1 and CDR2 from the germline V gene are ENHRY and SYGVKD. CDR3 size: 15 residues. The CDR3 nucleotides read TGTGCCATCAGTGATGTGGGACAGGGGGCGAGGGAGCAGTACTTC. This translates into CAISDVGQGAREQYF.

J is TRBJ2-7 and V is TRBV30; the match to TRBD1 covers 12 bases. The CDR3 sequence is 18 residues long. V lost 1 base and J lost 3; bases outside the gene matches: 13. From germline, CDR1 is GTSNPN and CDR2 SVGIG (reference sequence). This chain's CDR3 is CAWSGSGAGTGGIYEQYF. The CDR3 DNA reads as TGTGCCTGGAGTGGGAGTGGGGCCGGGACAGGGGGCATCTACGAGCAGTACTTC.

The genes are TRBV19 and TRBJ1-2; TRBD1 matches 9 bases. This CDR3 has 16 amino acids. The V and J ends lost 8 bases and 0 bases, in that order; junction bases with no gene match: 10. Germline CDR1 LNHDA, CDR2 SQIVND (reference sequence). DNA of the CDR3: TGTGCCAGTTCTACCGGGACAGGGCTAGCTAACTATGGCTACACCTTC. Its translation is CASSTGTGLANYGYTF.

This sequence joins TRBV20-1 and TRBJ2-7, with 7 bases that match TRBD1. The CDR3 is made up of 14 amino acids. J gave up 1 base and V 3 bases, and 6 bases lay outside the gene matches. The germline V gene encodes CDR1 DFQATT and CDR2 SNEGSKA (reference sequence). CDR3 DNA sequence: TGCAGTGCTAGTTCCCCGGGACAGTCCTACGAGCAGTACTTC. This encodes CSASSPGQSYEQYF.

The genes are TRBV19 and TRBJ2-5; TRBD2 matches 9 bases. Looked up from germline, CDR1 is LNHDA and CDR2 is SQIVND (reference sequence). This CDR3 comprises 15 residues. Trimming took 3 bases from V and 0 from J; bases not matched to a gene: 2. The CDR3 DNA reads as TGTGCCAGTAGTATCGCTAGCGGGGACCAAGAGACCCAGTACTTC. Protein sequence: CASSIASGDQETQYF.

The chain recombines TRBV30 with TRBJ2-5; possibly TRBD2 for D (6 bases). The CDR3 is made up of 13 amino acids. Germline V gene lookup returns CDR1 GTSNPN and CDR2 SVGIG (reference sequence). The V and J ends lost 3 bases and 3 bases respectively, with 11 bases between them. The CDR3 nucleotides read TGTGCCTGGAGGGGTCGGAGGGAAGAGACCCAGTACTTC. It yields the protein CAWRGRREETQYF. The full variable domain, in which reference TRBV30 and TRBJ2-5 provide the parts outside the CDR3, is SQTIHQWPATLVQPVGSPLSLECTVEGTSNPNLYWYRQAAGRGLQLLFYSVGIGQISSEVPQNLSASRPQDRQFILSSKKLLLSDSGFYLCAWRGRREETQYFGPGTRLLVL.

The CDR3 region has the DNA TGTGCCAGCAGCGCCCCACAGGGGGCCGGGTATACGCAGTATTTT. Translated: CASSAPQGAGYTQYF. V usage is TRBV9 and J usage is TRBJ2-3, with 9 bases identical to TRBD1. Trimming cost V 3 bases and J 7 bases; bases outside gene matches: 9. Germline V lookup: CDR1 SGDLS, CDR2 YYNGEE. This CDR3 is built from 15 residues.